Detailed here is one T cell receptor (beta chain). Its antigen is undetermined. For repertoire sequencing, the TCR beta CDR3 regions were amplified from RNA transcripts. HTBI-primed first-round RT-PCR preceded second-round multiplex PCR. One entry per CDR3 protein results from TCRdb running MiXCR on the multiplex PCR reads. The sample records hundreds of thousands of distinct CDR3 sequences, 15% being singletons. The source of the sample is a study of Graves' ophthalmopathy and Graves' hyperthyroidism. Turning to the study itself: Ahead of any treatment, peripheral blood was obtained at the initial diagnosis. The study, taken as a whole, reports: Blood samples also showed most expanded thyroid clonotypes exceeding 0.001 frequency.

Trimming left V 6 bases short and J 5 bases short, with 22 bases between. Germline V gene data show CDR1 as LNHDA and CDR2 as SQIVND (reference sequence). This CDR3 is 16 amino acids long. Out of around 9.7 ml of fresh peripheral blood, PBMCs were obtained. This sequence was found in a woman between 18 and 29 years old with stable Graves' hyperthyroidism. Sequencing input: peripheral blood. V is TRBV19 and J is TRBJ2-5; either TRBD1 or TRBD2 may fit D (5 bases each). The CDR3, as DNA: TGTGCCAGTAGCCCCAGGGACGGATACCCCCGCGAGACCCAGTACTTC. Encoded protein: CASSPRDGYPRETQYF.